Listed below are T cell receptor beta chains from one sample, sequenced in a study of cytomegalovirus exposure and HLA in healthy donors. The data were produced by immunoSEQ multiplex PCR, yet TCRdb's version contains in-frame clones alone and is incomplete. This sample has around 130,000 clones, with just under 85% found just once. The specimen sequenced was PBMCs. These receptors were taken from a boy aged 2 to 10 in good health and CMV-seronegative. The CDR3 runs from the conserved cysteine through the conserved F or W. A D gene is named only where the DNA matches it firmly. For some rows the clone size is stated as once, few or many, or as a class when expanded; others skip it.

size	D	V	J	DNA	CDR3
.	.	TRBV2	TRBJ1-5	TGTGCCAGCAGCCGGGGGAGGCGGGGGGGACAGCCCCAGCATTTT	CASSRGRRGGQPQHF
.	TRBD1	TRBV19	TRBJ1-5	TGTGCCAGTAGTATTAAAATGAGGGACAGGGTCGGTATTAAGAGCAATCAGCCCCAGCATTTT	CASSIKMRDRVGIKSNQPQHF
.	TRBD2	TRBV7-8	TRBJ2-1	TGTGCCAGCAGCTTAGTGACCCTCCTTACTAGCGGGACACTCCATGAGCAGTTCTTC	CASSLVTLLTSGTLHEQFF
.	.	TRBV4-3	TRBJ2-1	TGCGCCAGCAGCCAAGCAAATGACCCGCAGGGGCCCTACAATGAGCAGTTCTTC	CASSQANDPQGPYNEQFF
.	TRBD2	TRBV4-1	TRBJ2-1	TGCGCCAGCAGCCACCCACTAGCGGGGGGCCCTTACAATGAGCAGTTCTTC	CASSHPLAGGPYNEQFF
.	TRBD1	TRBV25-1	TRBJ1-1	TGTGCCAGCAGTGAATATGGACAGGGCGGCACTGAAGCTTTCTTT	CASSEYGQGGTEAFF
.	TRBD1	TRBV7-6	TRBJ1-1	TGTGCCAGCAGCTTAGGACAGGGGTTGACTGAAGCTTTCTTT	CASSLGQGLTEAFF
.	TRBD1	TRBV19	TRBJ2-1	TGTGCCAGTAGTGTCCGGGACAGGGGGAACAATGAGCAGTTCTTC	CASSVRDRGNNEQFF
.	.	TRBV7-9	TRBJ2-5	TGTTCCAGCAGCTCGTGGCAGGGCCAAGAGACCCAGTACTTC	CSSSSWQGQETQYF
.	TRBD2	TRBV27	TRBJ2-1	TGTGCCAGCAGTCCCGGGACTAGCGTACGGCAGTTCTTC	CASSPGTSVRQFF
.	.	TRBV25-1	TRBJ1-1	TGTGCCAGCAGTGTATCCCCGCGGGGCCCTTGGACTGAAGCTTTCTTT	CASSVSPRGPWTEAFF
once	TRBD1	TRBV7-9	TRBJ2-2	TGTGCCAGCAGCGTAAGGGACAGCTCGAACACCGGGGAGCTGTTTTTT	CASSVRDSSNTGELFF
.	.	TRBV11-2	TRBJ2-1	TGTGCCAGCAGCTTTTCAGGGAATGAGCAGTTCTTC	CASSFSGNEQFF
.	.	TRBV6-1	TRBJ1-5	TGTGCCAGCAGTCCCCCCGGGGGAGGCAATCAGCCCCAGCATTTT	CASSPPGGGNQPQHF
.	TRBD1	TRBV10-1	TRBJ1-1	TGCGCCAGCAGTGAACGACCGGGACAGGTAACTGAAGCTTTCTTT	CASSERPGQVTEAFF
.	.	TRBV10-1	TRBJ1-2	TGCGCCAGCAGTGAGGGAGGTTTAAAACCTAACTATGGCTACACCTTC	CASSEGGLKPNYGYTF
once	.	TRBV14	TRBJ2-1	TGTGCCAGCAGCCAAGATCCCCTAGCTCCCTACAATGAGCAGTTCTTC	CASSQDPLAPYNEQFF
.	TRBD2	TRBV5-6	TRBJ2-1	TGTGCCAGCAGCCGAAGACTAGCGGGGGGGCCTAGCACCTACAATGAGCAGTTCTTC	CASSRRLAGGPSTYNEQFF
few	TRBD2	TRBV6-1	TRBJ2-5	TGTGCCAGCAGTGAGGAAGCGGGGGGCGGAGAGGAGACCCAGTACTTC	CASSEEAGGGEETQYF
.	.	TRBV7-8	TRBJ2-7	TGTGCCAGCAGCACAGGGATAGGGAACGAGCAGTACTTC	CASSTGIGNEQYF
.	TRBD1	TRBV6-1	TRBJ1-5	TGTGCCAGCAGCTCGGACAGGGCCAGCAATCAGCCCCAGCATTTT	CASSSDRASNQPQHF
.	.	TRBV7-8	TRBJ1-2	TGTGCCAGCAGCCAAGCCGGTGGTAACTATGGCTACACCTTC	CASSQAGGNYGYTF
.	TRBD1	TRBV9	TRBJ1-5	TGTGCCAGCAGCGTAGAAGGGGGCAGCAATCAGCCCCAGCATTTT	CASSVEGGSNQPQHF
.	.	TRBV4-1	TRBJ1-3	TGCGCCAGCAGCCAAGACCGAGACAGGGGAAACACCATATATTTT	CASSQDRDRGNTIYF
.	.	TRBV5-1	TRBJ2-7	TGCGCCAGCAGCTATTCCACAGGGGGGGATGAGCAGTACTTC	CASSYSTGGDEQYF
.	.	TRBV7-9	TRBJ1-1	TGTGCCAGCCGCCCGACTCAGGGGATATTAAACACTGGAATAGAAGCTTTCTTT	CASRPTQGILNTGIEAFF
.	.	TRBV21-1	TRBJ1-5	TGTGCCAGCAGCAAAGTTCAAGCGGCAGGGAGGTGGGTCAATCAGCCCCAGCATTTT	CASSKVQAAGRWVNQPQHF
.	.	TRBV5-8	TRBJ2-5	TGTGCCAGCAGCTTGGCGAGGGCAGGGGTAGAGACCCAGTACTTC	CASSLARAGVETQYF
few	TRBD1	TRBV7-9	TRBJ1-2	TGTGCCAGCAGCCCGGGACAGTCAAACTATGGCTACACCTTC	CASSPGQSNYGYTF
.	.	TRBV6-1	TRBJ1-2	TGTGCCAGCAGTGAAGCCGGTCACTATGGCTACACCTTC	CASSEAGHYGYTF
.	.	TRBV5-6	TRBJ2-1	TGTGCCAGCAGCTACTGGTTGGGGGCATGGGAGCAGTTCTTC	CASSYWLGAWEQFF
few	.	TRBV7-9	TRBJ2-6	TGTTCCAGCAGCTTACGGGACATTTATCCCGGGGCCAACGTCCTGACTTTC	CSSSLRDIYPGANVLTF
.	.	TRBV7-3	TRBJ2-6	TGTGCCAGCAGCCCCTACCCCTCTGGGGCCAACGTCCTGACTTTC	CASSPYPSGANVLTF
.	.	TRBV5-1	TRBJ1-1	TGCGCCAGCAGCTTGTCAGGAAAGCAAAGCACTGAAGCTTTCTTT	CASSLSGKQSTEAFF
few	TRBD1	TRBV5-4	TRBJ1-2	TGTGCCAGCAGCCCGCTGTTCCGGGACAGGAGGGACTATGGCTACACCTTC	CASSPLFRDRRDYGYTF
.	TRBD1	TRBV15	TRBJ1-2	TGTGCCACCAGCAGAGGCCGGACAGGAGTATATGGCTACACCTTC	CATSRGRTGVYGYTF
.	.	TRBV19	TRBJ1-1	TGTGCCAGTAGTGTTATTTACACTGAAGCTTTCTTT	CASSVIYTEAFF
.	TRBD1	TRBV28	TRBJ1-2	TGTGCCAGCAGTCCCGGGACAGGGAACTATGGCTACACCTTC	CASSPGTGNYGYTF
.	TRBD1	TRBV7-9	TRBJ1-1	TGTGCCGGAGACAGGGCAATAGGCACTGAAGCTTTCTTT	CAGDRAIGTEAFF
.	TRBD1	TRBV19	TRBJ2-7	TGTGCCAGTGGGGACAGACTCTACGAGCAGTACTTC	CASGDRLYEQYF
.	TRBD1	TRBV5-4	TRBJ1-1	TGTGCCAGCAGTCCGGGGGGACAGGGAGCTGAAGCTTTCTTT	CASSPGGQGAEAFF
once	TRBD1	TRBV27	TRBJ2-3	TGTGCCAGCAGTTCCCTGACAGGGGGCGGGCTGTCAACCTACACAGATACGCAGTATTTT	CASSSLTGGGLSTYTDTQYF
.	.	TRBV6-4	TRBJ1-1	TGTGCCAGCAGTGACGGGGGCGCGAACACTGAAGCTTTCTTT	CASSDGGANTEAFF
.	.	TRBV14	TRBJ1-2	TGTGCCAGCAGCCAAGATGGGGGGGACTATGGCTACACCTTC	CASSQDGGDYGYTF
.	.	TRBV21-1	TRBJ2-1	TGTGCCAGCAGCACCTCGGACACCAGGGACAATGAGCAGTTCTTC	CASSTSDTRDNEQFF